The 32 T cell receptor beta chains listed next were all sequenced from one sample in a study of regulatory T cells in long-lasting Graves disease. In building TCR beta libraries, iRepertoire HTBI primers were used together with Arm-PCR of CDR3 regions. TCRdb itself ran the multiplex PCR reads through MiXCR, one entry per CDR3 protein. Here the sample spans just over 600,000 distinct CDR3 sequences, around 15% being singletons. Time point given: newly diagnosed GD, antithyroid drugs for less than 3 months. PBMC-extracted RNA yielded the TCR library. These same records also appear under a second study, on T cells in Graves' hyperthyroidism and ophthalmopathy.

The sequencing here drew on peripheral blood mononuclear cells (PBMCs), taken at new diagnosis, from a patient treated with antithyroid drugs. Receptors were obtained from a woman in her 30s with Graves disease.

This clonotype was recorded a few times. The CDR3 region has the DNA TGTGCCAGCAGCCCACCCCGGGTAGCTCTCTACGAGCAGTACTTC. Its protein is CASSPPRVALYEQYF. The V and J genes are TRBV7-9 and TRBJ2-7, with D unresolved. V lost 5 bases and J 3 bases, leaving 17 bases between the germline ends. The CDR3 is 15 amino acids. Germline V gives CDR1 SEHNR, CDR2 FQNEAQ (reference sequence).

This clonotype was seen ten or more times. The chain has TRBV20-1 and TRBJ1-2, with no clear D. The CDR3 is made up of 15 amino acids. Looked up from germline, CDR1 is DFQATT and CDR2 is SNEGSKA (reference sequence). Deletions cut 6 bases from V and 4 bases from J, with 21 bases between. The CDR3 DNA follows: TGCAGTGCGTCGGCTCCGGCACAGAATCTCTATGGCTACACCTTC. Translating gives CSASAPAQNLYGYTF.

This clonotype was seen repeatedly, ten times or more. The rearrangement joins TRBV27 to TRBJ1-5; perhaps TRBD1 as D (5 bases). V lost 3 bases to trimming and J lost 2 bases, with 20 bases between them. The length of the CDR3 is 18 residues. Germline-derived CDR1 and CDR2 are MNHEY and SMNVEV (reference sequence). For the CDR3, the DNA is TGTGCCAGCAGTTTTAGCCTAGTTTGTATGGGGGGCAATCAGCCCCAGCATTTT. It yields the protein CASSFSLVCMGGNQPQHF.

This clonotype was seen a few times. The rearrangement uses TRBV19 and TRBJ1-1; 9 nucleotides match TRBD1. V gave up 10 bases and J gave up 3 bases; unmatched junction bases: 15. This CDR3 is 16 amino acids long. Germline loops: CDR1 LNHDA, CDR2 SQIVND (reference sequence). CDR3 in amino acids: CATRPDRGYGYTEAFF. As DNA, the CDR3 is TGTGCCACCCGCCCGGACAGGGGTTATGGGTACACTGAAGCTTTCTTT.

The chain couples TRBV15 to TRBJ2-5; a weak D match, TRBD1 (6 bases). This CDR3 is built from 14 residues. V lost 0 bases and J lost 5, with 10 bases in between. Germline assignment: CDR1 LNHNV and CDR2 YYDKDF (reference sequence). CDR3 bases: TGTGCCACCAGCAGAGATCAGGGGATGGAGACCCAGTACTTC. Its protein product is CATSRDQGMETQYF. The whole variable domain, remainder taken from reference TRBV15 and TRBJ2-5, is DAMVIQNPRYQVTQFGKPVTLSCSQTLNHNVMYWYQQKSSQAPKLLFHYYDKDFNNEADTPDNFQSRRPNTSFCFLDIRSPGLGDTAMYLCATSRDQGMETQYFGPGTRLLVL.

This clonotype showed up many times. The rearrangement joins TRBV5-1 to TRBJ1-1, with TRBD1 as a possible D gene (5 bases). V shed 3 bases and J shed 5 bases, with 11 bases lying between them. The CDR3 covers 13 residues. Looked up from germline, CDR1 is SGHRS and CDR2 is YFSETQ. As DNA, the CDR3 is TGCGCCAGCAGCTGGATGGACATTACTGAAGCTTTCTTT. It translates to CASSWMDITEAFF.

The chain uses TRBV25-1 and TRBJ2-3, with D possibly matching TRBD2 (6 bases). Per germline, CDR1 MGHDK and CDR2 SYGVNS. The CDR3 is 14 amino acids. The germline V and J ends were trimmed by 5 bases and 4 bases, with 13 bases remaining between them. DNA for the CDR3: TGTGCCAGCAGTCACGGGAGTGGAGCAGATACGCAGTATTTT. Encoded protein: CASSHGSGADTQYF.

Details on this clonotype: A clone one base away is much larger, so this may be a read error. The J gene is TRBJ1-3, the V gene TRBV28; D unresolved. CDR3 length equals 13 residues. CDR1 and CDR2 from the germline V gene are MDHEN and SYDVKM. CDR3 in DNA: TGTGCCCGCAGTTTACAATCTGGAAACACCATATATTTT. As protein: CARSLQSGNTIYF. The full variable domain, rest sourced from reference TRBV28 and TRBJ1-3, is DVKVTQSSRYLVKRTGEKVFLECVQDMDHENMFWYRQDPGLGLRLIYFSYDVKMKEKGDIPEGYSVSREKKERFSLILESASTNQTSMYLCARSLQSGNTIYFGEGSWLTVV.

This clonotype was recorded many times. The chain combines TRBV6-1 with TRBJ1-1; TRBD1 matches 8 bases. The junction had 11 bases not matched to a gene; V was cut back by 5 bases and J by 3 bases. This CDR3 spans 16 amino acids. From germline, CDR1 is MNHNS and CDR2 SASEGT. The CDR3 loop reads CASSRSRDRMDTEAFF. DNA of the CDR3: TGTGCCAGCAGTAGAAGTAGGGACAGGATGGACACTGAAGCTTTCTTT.

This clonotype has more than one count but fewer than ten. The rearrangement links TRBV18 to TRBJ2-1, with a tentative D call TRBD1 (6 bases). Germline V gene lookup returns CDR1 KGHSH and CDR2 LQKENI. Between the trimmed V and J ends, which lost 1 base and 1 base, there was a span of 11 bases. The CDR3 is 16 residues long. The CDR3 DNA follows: TGTGCCAGCTCACCACAACGACAGGTTTCCTACAATGAGCAGTTCTTC. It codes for CASSPQRQVSYNEQFF.

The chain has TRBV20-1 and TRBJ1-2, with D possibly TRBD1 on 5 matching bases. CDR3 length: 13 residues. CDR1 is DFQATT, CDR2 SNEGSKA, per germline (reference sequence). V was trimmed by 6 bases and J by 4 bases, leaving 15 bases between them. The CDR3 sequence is CSAELGGGYGYTF. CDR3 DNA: TGCAGTGCCGAGTTGGGGGGAGGCTATGGCTACACCTTC.

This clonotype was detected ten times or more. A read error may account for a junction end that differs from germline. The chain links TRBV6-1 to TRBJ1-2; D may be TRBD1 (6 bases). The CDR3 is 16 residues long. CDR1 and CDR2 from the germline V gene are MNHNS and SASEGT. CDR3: CASSEYRDTDYYGYTF. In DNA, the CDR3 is TGCGCCAGCAGTGAGTATCGGGACACCGACTACTATGGCTACACCTTC.

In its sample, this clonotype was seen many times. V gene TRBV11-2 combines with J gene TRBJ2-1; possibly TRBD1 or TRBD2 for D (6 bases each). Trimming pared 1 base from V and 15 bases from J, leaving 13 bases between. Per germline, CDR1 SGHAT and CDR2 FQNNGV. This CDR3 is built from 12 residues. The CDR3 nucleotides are TGTGCCAGCAGCTTAGGGACAGCGGGTATGTTCTTC. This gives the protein CASSLGTAGMFF.

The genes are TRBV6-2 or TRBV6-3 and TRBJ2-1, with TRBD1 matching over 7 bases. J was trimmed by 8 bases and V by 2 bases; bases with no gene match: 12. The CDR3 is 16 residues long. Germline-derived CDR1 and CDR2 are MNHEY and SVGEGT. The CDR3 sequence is CASSYGGQYRRDEQFF. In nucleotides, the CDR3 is TGTGCCAGCAGTTACGGGGGACAGTACCGTAGGGATGAGCAGTTCTTC.

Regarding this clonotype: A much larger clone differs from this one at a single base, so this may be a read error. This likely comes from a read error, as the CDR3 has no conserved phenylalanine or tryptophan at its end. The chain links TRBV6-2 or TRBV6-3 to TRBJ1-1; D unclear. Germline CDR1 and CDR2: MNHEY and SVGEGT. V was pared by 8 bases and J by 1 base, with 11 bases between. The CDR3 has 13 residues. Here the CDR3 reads CASVLEGNTEAFL. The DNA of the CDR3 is TGTGCCAGCGTTTTGGAGGGGAACACTGAAGCTTTCCTT.

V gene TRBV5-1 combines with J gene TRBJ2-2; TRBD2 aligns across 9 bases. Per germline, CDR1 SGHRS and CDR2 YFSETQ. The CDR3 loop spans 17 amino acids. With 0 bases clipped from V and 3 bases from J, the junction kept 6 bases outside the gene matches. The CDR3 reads CASSLGSGSRDTGELFF. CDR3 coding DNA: TGCGCCAGCAGCTTGGGTAGCGGGAGTCGGGACACCGGGGAGCTGTTTTTT. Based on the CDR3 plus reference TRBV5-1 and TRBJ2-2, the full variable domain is KAGVTQTPRYLIKTRGQQVTLSCSPISGHRSVSWYQQTPGQGLQFLFEYFSETQRNKGNFPGRFSGRQFSNSRSEMNVSTLELGDSALYLCASSLGSGSRDTGELFFGEGSRLTVL.

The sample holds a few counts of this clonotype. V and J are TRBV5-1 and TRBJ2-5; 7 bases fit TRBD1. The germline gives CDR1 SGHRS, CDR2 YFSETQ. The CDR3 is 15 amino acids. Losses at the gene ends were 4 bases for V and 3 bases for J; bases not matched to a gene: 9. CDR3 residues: CASSAKGQREETQYF. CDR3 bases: TGCGCCAGCAGCGCGAAGGGACAGAGGGAAGAGACCCAGTACTTC.

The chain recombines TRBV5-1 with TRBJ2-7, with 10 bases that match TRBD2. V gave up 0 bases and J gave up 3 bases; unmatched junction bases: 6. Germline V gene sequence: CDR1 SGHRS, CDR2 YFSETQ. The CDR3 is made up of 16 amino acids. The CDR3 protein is CASSLAITSGIYEQYF. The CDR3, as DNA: TGCGCCAGCAGCTTGGCCATAACTAGCGGGATCTACGAGCAGTACTTC.

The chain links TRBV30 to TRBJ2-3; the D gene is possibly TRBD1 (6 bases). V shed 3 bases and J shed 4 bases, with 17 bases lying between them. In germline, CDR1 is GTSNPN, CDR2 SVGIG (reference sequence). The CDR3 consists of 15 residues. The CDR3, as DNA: TGTGCCTGGAGGGACGCTGGGGGCGCATCAGATACGCAGTATTTT. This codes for CAWRDAGGASDTQYF.

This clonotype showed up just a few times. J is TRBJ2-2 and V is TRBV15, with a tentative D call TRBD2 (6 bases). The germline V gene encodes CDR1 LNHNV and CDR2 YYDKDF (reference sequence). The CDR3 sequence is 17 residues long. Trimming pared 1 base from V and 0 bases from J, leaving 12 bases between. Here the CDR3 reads CATSRGAGTANTGELFF. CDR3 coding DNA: TGTGCCACCAGCAGAGGAGCGGGTACCGCGAACACCGGGGAGCTGTTTTTT. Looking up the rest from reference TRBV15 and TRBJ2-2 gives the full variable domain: DAMVIQNPRYQVTQFGKPVTLSCSQTLNHNVMYWYQQKSSQAPKLLFHYYDKDFNNEADTPDNFQSRRPNTSFCFLDIRSPGLGDTAMYLCATSRGAGTANTGELFFGEGSRLTVL.

CDR3 nucleotides: TGTGCCAGCAGTTTGGCAGGGACTAGCGGGAGGGCGAGCACAGATACGCAGTATTTT. Its translation: CASSLAGTSGRASTDTQYF. The chain combines TRBV28 with TRBJ2-3; 16 bases map to TRBD2. The CDR3 spans 19 residues. CDR1 is MDHEN, CDR2 SYDVKM, per germline. V gave up 3 bases and J gave up 0 bases; unmatched junction bases: 6. The full variable domain, in which reference TRBV28 and TRBJ2-3 provide the parts outside the CDR3, is DVKVTQSSRYLVKRTGEKVFLECVQDMDHENMFWYRQDPGLGLRLIYFSYDVKMKEKGDIPEGYSVSREKKERFSLILESASTNQTSMYLCASSLAGTSGRASTDTQYFGPGTRLTVL.

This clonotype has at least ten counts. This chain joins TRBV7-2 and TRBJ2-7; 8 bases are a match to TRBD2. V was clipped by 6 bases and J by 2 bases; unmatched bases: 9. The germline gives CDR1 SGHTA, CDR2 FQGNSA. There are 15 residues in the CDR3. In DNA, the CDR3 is TGTGCCAGCAGTCGTGCGGGACTAGAGACCTACGAGCAGTACTTC. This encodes CASSRAGLETYEQYF.

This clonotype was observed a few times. The chain's CDR3 is CASAKGQTNTEAFF. The CDR3 nucleotides are TGTGCCAGCGCCAAGGGGCAGACGAACACTGAAGCTTTCTTT. The chain carries TRBV19 and TRBJ1-1; D might be TRBD1 (5 bases). V lost 9 bases and J lost 1, with 15 bases in between. CDR1 is LNHDA and CDR2 is SQIVND in the germline V gene (reference sequence). This CDR3 contains 14 residues.

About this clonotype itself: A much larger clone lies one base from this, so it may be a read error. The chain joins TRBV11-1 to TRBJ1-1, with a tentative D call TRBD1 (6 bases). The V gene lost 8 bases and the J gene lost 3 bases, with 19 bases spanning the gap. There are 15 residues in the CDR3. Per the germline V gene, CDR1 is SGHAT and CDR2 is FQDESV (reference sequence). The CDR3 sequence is CASGLGAGSHTEAFF. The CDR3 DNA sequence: TGTGCCAGCGGTCTGGGGGCTGGGTCCCACACTGAAGCTTTCTTT.

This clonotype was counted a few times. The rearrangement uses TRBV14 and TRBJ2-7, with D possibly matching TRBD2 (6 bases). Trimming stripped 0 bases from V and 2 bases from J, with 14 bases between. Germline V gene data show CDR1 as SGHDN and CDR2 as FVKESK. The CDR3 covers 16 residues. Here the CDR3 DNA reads TGTGCCAGCAGCCAAGAGGAGGGACGGGGCCCCTACGAGCAGTACTTC. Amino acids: CASSQEEGRGPYEQYF.

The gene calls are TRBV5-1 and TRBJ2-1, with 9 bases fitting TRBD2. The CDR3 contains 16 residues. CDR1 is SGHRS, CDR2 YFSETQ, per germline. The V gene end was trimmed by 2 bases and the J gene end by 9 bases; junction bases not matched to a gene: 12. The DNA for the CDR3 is TGCGCCAGCAGCTTTTCCTTAGGAGCGGGAGGTAGTGAGCAGTTCTTC. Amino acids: CASSFSLGAGGSEQFF.

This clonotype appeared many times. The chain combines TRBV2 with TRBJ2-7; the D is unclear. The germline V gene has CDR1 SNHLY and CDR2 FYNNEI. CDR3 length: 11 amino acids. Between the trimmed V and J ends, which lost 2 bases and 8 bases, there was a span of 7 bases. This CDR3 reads CASSESAQQYF. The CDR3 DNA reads TGTGCCAGCAGTGAAAGTGCCCAGCAGTACTTC.

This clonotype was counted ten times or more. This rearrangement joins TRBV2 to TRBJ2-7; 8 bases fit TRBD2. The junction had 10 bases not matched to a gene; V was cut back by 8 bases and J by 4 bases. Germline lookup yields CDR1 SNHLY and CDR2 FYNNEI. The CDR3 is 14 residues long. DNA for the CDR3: TGTGCCAGCTCCGTTGATAGCGGGAAGTACGAGCAGTACTTC. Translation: CASSVDSGKYEQYF.

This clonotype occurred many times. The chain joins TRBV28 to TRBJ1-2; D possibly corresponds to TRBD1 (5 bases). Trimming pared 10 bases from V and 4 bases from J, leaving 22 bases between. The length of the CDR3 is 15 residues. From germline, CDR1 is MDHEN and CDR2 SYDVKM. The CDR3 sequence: CAIYLGTTNGYGYTF. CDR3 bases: TGTGCCATATATTTAGGGACCACGAACGGCTATGGCTACACCTTC.

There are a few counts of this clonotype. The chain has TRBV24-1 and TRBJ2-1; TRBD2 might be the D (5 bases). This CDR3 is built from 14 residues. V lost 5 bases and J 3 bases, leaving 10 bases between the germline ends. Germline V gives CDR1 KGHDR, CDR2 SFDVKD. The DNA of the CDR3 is TGTGCCACCAGTGGTTCCGGGGACTACAATGAGCAGTTCTTC. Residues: CATSGSGDYNEQFF.

CDR3 coding DNA: TGTGCCAGCAGTCTCGGAAGCAATACCCAGGAGCAGTACTTC. Translated, it gives CASSLGSNTQEQYF. J is TRBJ2-7 and V is TRBV28, with no clear D. CDR1 and CDR2 (germline): MDHEN, SYDVKM. This CDR3 is 14 amino acids long. Trimming removed 5 bases at V and 7 bases at J, with 18 bases between.

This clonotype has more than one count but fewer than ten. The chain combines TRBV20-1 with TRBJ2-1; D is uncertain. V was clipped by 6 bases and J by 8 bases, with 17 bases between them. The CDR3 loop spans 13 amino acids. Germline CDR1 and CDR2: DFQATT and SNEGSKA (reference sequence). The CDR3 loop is CSAITGIWYEQFF. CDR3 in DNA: TGCAGTGCCATCACTGGAATCTGGTATGAGCAGTTCTTC.